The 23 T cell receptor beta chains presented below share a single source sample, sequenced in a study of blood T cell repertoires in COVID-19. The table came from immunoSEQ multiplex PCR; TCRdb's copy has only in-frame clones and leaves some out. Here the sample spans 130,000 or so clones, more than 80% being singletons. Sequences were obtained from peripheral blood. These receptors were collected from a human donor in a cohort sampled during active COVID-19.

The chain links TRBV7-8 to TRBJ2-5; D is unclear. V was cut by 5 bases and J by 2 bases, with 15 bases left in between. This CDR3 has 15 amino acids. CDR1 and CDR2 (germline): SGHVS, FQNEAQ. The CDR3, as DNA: TGTGCCAGCAGCCCCGACCGCACTACACAAGAGACCCAGTACTTC. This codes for CASSPDRTTQETQYF.

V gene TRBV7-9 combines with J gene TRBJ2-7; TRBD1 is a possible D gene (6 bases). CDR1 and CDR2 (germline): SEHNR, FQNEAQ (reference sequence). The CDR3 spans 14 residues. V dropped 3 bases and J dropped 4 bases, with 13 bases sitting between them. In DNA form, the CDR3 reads TGTGCCAGCAGCTTGACAGGCTTACCTTACGAGCAGTACTTC. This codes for CASSLTGLPYEQYF.

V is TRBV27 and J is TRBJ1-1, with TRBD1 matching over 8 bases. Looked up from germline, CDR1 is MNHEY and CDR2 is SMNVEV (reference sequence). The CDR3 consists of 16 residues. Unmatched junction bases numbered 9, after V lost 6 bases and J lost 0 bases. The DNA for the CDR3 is TGTGCCAGCAGCCGACCGGGACAGGTTTTGAACACTGAAGCTTTCTTT. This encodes CASSRPGQVLNTEAFF.

CDR3 loop: CSARTGPGYTF. As DNA, the CDR3 is TGCAGTGCCAGAACAGGGCCTGGCTACACCTTC. This chain links TRBV20-1 with TRBJ1-2; D possibly corresponds to TRBD1 (6 bases). This CDR3 is built from 11 residues. V lost 6 bases and J 7 bases, leaving 12 bases between the germline ends. The V gene's germline CDR1 is DFQATT and CDR2 SNEGSKA (reference sequence).

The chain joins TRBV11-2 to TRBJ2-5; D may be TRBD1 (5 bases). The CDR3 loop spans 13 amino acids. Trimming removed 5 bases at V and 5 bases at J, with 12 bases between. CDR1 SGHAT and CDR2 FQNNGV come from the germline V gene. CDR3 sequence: CASSRDRRETQYF. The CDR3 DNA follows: TGTGCCAGCAGCAGAGACAGAAGGGAGACCCAGTACTTC.

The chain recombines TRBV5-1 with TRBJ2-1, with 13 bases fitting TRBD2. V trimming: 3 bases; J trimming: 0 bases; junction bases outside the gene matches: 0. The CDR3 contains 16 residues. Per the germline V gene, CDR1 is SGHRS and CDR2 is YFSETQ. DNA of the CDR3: TGCGCCAGCAGCTGGACTAGCGGGAGCTCCTACAATGAGCAGTTCTTC. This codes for CASSWTSGSSYNEQFF.

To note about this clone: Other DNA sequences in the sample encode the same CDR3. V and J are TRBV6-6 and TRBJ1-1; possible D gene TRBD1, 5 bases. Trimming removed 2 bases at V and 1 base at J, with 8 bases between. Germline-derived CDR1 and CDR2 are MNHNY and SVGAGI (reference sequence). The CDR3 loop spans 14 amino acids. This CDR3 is CASSYPGGNTEAFF. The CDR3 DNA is TGTGCCAGCAGTTACCCCGGGGGGAACACTGAAGCTTTCTTT.

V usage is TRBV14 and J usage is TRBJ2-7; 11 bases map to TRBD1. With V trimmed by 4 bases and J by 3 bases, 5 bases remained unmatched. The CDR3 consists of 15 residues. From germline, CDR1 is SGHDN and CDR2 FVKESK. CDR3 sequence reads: CASSPGTGGGYEQYF. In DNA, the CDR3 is TGTGCCAGCAGCCCCGGGACAGGGGGTGGCTACGAGCAGTACTTC.

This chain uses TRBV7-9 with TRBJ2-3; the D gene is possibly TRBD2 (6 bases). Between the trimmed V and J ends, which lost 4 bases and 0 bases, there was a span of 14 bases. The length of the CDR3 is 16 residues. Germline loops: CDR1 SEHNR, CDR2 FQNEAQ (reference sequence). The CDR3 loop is CASSSRAGFSTDTQYF. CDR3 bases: TGTGCCAGCAGCTCCCGAGCGGGCTTTAGCACAGATACGCAGTATTTT.

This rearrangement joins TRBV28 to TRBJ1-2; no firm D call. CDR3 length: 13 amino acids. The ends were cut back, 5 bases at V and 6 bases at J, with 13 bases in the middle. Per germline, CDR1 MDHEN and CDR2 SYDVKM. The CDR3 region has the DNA TGTGCCAGCAGTGGAAGGCGGGGTAATGGCTACACCTTC. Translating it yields CASSGRRGNGYTF.

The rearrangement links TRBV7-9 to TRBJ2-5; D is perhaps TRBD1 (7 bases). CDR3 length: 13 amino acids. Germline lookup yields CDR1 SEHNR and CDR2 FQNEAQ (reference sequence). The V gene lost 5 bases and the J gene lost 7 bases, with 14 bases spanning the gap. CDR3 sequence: CASSRRQGGTQYF. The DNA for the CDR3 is TGTGCCAGCAGCCGCCGGCAGGGGGGGACCCAGTACTTC.

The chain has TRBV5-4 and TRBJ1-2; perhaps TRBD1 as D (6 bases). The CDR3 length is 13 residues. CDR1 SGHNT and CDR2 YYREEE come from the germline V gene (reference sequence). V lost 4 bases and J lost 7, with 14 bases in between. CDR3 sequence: CASSLPNRAGYTF. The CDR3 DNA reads TGTGCCAGCAGCCTCCCAAACAGGGCTGGCTACACCTTC.

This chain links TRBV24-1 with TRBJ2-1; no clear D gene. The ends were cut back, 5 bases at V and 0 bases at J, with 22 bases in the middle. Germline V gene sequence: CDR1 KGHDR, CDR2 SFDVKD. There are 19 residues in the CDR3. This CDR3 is CATSAPAFLTWSSYNEQFF. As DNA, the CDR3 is TGTGCCACCAGTGCCCCGGCCTTCCTCACGTGGAGCTCCTACAATGAGCAGTTCTTC.

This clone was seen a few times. This CDR3 is CASSEGASGGTDTQYF. The CDR3, as DNA: TGTGCCAGCAGTGAAGGGGCTAGCGGGGGGACGGATACGCAGTATTTT. The chain joins TRBV6-4 to TRBJ2-3; 11 nucleotides agree with TRBD2. The CDR3 extends over 16 amino acids. CDR1 MRHNA and CDR2 SNTAGT come from the germline V gene. J was trimmed by 6 bases and V by 3 bases; bases with no gene match: 8.

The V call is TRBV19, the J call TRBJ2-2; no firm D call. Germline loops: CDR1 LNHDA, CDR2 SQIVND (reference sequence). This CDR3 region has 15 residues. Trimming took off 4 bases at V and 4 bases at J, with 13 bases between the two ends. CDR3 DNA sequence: TGTGCCAGTAGTACCAAAGCTATAAGCACCGGGGAGCTGTTTTTT. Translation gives CASSTKAISTGELFF.

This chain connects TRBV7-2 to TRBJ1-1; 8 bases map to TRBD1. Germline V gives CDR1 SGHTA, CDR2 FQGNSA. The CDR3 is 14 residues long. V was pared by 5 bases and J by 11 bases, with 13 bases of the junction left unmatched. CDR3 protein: CASSTPGQAAGAFF. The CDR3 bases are TGTGCCAGCAGCACCCCGGGACAGGCCGCTGGGGCTTTCTTT.

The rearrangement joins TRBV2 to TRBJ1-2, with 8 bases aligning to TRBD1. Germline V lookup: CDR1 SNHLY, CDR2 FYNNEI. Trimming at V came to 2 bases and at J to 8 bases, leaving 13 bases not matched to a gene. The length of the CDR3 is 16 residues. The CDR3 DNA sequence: TGTGCCAGCAGTGAATGGAGCCCCCGGGACAGGACAGGCTACACCTTC. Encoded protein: CASSEWSPRDRTGYTF.

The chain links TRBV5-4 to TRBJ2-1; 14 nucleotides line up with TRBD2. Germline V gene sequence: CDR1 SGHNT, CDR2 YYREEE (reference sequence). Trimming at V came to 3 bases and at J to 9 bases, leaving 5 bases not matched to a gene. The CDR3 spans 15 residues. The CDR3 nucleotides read TGTGCCAGCAGCTCGACTAGCGGGGGGGCCGGTGAGCAGTTCTTC. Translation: CASSSTSGGAGEQFF.

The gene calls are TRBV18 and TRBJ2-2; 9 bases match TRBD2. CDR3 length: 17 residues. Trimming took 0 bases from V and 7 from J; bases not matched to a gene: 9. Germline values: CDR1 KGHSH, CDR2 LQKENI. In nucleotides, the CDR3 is TGTGCCAGCTCACCACCGAATAGCGGGAGTTTGATCGGGGAGCTGTTTTTT. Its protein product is CASSPPNSGSLIGELFF.

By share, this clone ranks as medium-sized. CDR3 amino acids: CAIGIRGSPLHF. The CDR3 DNA follows: TGTGCCATTGGGATTAGGGGTTCACCCCTCCACTTT. The chain links TRBV12-3 or TRBV12-4 to TRBJ1-6; D possibly corresponds to TRBD1 (5 bases). The CDR3 length is 12 residues. V shed 10 bases and J shed 9 bases, with 13 bases lying between them.

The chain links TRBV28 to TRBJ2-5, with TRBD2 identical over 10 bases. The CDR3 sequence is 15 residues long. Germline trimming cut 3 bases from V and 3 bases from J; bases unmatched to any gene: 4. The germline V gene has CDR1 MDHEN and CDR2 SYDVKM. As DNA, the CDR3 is TGTGCCAGCAGTTTTACAGGACTAGCGGAAGAGACCCAGTACTTC. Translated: CASSFTGLAEETQYF.

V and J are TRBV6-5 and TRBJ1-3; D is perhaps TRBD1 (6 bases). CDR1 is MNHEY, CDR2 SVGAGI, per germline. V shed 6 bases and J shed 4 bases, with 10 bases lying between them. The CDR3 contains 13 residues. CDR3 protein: CASSLGQGNTIYF. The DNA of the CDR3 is TGTGCCAGCAGCCTAGGACAGGGAAACACCATATATTTT.

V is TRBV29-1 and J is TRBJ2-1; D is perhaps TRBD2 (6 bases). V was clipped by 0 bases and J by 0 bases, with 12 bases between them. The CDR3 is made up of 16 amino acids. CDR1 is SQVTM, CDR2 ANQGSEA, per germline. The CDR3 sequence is CSVEEGREVSYNEQFF. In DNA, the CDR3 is TGCAGCGTTGAAGAGGGGCGGGAAGTCTCCTACAATGAGCAGTTCTTC.